Sequencing of this TCR beta chain was carried out in a study of shared clonotypes between healthy human individuals. General observations from the study: Memory subsets generally showed lower estimated richness than naive subsets.

On this clone itself: The antigen remains unidentified. The same CDR3 is also encoded by other DNA sequences in this sample.

Using immunoSEQ multiplex PCR, the repertoire was profiled, and TCRdb retains in-frame clones only, with some absent. The sample contains roughly 2 million clones, approximately 94% of which appear only once. The source material was naive CD4+ T cells sorted from blood. Subset: CD45RA+ positively selected. The origin of this receptor is a man aged 18 to 29 in good health.

CDR3 DNA: TGTGCCAGCAGCGCTAGCGGGGGGTCCTACAATGAGCAGTTCTTC. This gives the protein CASSASGGSYNEQFF. The rearrangement uses TRBV9 and TRBJ2-1; 11 bases agree with TRBD2. V dropped 3 bases and J dropped 1; count of bases not matched to a gene: 0. The CDR3 is 15 amino acids. Germline CDR1 reads SGDLS; CDR2 reads YYNGEE.